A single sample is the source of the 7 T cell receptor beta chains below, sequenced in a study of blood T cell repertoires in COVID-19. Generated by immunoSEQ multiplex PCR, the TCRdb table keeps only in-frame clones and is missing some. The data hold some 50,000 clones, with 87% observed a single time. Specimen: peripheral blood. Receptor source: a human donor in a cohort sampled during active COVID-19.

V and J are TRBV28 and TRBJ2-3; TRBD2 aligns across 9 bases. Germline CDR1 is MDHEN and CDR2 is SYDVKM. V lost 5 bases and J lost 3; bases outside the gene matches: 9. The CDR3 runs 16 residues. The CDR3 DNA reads TGTGCCAGCAGTCCCCCCGCGGGAGGGTGGACAGATACGCAGTATTTT. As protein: CASSPPAGGWTDTQYF.

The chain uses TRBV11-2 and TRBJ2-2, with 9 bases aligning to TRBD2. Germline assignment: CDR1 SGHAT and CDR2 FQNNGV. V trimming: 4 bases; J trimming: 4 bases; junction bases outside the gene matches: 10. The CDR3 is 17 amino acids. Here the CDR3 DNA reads TGTGCCAGCAGCTCGGGACTAGCCTCCACCTCCACCGGGGAGCTGTTTTTT. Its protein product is CASSSGLASTSTGELFF.

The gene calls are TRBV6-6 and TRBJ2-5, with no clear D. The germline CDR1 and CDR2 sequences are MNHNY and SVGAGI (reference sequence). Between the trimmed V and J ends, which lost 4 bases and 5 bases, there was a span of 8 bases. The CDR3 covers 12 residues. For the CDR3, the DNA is TGTGCCAGCAGTTGGCCGAAGGAGACCCAGTACTTC. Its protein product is CASSWPKETQYF.

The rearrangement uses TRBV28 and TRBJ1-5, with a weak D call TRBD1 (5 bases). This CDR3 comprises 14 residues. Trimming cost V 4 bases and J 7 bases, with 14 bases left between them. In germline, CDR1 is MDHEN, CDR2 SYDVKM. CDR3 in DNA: TGTGCCAGCAGTTCGGGGGGGGGTGGCCAGCCCCAGCATTTT. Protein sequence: CASSSGGGGQPQHF.

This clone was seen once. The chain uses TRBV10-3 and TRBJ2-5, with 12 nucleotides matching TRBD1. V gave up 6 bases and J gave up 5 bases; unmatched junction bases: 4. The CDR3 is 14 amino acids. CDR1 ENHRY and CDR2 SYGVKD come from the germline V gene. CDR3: CAIRGTGGWETQYF. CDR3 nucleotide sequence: TGTGCCATCAGGGGGACAGGGGGCTGGGAGACCCAGTACTTC.

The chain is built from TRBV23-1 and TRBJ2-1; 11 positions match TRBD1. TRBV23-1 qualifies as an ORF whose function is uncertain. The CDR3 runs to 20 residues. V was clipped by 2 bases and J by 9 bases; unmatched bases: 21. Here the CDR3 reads CASSQPPGQGELGDIGEQFF. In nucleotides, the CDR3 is TGCGCCAGCAGTCAACCGCCGGGACAGGGGGAACTAGGGGATATTGGTGAGCAGTTCTTC.

In DNA form, the CDR3 reads TGTGCCAGCAGCTTACGCGTAGGGACAGGGTTGGCCAAAAACATTCAGTACTTC. Protein sequence: CASSLRVGTGLAKNIQYF. The rearrangement joins TRBV7-2 to TRBJ2-4; 9 bases fit TRBD1. The CDR3 is 18 residues long. V shed 2 bases and J 1 base; nucleotides not matched to a gene: 9. The germline gives CDR1 SGHTA, CDR2 FQGNSA.